Described below is a single TCR beta chain sequence and its context. Its antigen is as yet unknown. Trimming took off 0 bases at V and 5 bases at J, with 7 bases between the two ends. The CDR3 length is 13 residues. Germline CDR1 reads MNHNY; CDR2 reads SVGAGI (reference sequence). Tagging with unique molecular identifiers was a feature of the TCR beta cDNA libraries. Starting from about 1 to 10 million T cells, the study yielded about 540,000 cDNA molecules. TCRdb re-analysed the PCR reads in MiXCR, keeping a single row per CDR3 protein. Of hundreds of thousands of distinct CDR3 sequences listed, 25% to 30% were seen once; the top ten hold roughly 0.53%. This record belongs to a study of post-analysis software for immune sequencing data. Overall study findings and caveats: Same-batch preparations were strongly co-clustered by F measure. Patients showed TRBV5-6, TRBV5-1 and TRBV20-1 among roughly 5 TRBV segments more frequent than in controls.

The receptor was derived from a girl aged 10 to 17 with multiple sclerosis. J is TRBJ1-2 and V is TRBV6-6; D remains ambiguous. Material: blood. The CDR3 DNA reads as TGTGCCAGCAGTTACTCGAGAGGGTATGGCTACACCTTC. Its translation is CASSYSRGYGYTF.